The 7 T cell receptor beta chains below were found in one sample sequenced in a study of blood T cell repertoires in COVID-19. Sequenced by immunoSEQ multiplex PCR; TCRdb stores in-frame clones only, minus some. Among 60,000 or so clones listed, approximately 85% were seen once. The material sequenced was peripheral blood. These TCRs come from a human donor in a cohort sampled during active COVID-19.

The CDR3 DNA is TGTGCCAGCAGCACCGGGACTAGCGGGGGAAGGGAGACCCAGTACTTC. The encoded protein is CASSTGTSGGRETQYF. This chain uses TRBV7-7 with TRBJ2-5, with TRBD2 matching over 14 bases. Germline CDR1 and CDR2: SSHAT and FNYEAQ (reference sequence). The CDR3 spans 16 residues. Trimming removed 5 bases from V and 5 bases from J; junction bases left unmatched: 7.

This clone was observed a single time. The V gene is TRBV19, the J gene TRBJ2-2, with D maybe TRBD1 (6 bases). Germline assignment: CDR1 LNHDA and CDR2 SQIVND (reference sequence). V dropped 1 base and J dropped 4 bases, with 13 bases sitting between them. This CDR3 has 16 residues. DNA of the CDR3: TGTGCCAGTAGTATAGGGGGGCAGATATTCACCGGGGAGCTGTTTTTT. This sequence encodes CASSIGGQIFTGELFF.

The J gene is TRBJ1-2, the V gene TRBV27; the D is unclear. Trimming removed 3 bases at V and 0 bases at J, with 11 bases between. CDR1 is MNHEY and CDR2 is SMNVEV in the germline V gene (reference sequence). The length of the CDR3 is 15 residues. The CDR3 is CASSFSAGTNYGYTF. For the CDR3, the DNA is TGTGCCAGCAGTTTCAGTGCAGGAACTAACTATGGCTACACCTTC.

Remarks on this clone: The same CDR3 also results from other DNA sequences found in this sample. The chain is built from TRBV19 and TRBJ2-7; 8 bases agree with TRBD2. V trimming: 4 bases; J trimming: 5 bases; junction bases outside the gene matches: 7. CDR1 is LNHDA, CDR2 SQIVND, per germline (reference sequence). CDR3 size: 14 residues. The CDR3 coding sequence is TGTGCCAGTAGTAGCGGCGGGGGGCCAAACGAGCAGTACTTC. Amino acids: CASSSGGGPNEQYF.

The CDR3 reads CASSLRQGAGNQPQHF. CDR3 DNA sequence: TGTGCCAGCAGCCTAAGACAGGGGGCCGGCAATCAGCCCCAGCATTTT. This rearrangement joins TRBV2 to TRBJ1-5, with 10 nucleotides matching TRBD1. V was pared by 6 bases and J by 2 bases, with 7 bases of the junction left unmatched. This CDR3 region has 16 residues. Germline lookup yields CDR1 SNHLY and CDR2 FYNNEI.

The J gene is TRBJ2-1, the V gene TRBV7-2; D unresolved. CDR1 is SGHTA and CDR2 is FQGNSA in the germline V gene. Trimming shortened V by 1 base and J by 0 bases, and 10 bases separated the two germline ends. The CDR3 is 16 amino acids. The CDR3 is CASSLVEASSYNEQFF. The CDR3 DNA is TGTGCCAGCAGCTTAGTCGAGGCAAGCTCCTACAATGAGCAGTTCTTC.

In DNA, the CDR3 is TGTGCCAGCAGCCCACCAGGGCCGACGGGGGAGCTGTTTTTT. Residues: CASSPPGPTGELFF. The chain combines TRBV5-6 with TRBJ2-2; maybe TRBD1 (5 bases). Germline V lookup: CDR1 SGHDT, CDR2 YYEEEE. This CDR3 spans 14 amino acids. Deletions cut 4 bases from V and 8 bases from J, with 15 bases between.